What follows describes a single T cell receptor (beta chain). No antigen is known for it. These data originate in a study of cytomegalovirus exposure and HLA in healthy donors. Study outcomes and limitations: Reports showed the classifier diagnosing cytomegalovirus status with high specificity and sensitivity. Most CMV-associated TCR beta chains appeared HLA-restricted in a later analysis. Several V segments, TRBV6-2 and TRBV6-3 among them, could not be told apart and were dropped. Reportedly, TCR beta sequences accurately predicted HLA-A and HLA-B alleles in most subjects.

V was cut by 6 bases and J by 2 bases, with 13 bases left in between. The length of the CDR3 is 15 residues. Germline CDR1 MDHEN, CDR2 SYDVKM. PCR employed 60 Vbeta and 13 Jbeta primers. This table comes from immunoSEQ multiplex PCR, and its TCRdb copy is limited to in-frame clones, with some not included. The data show 150,000 to 200,000 clones, 60% to 85% seen once. Sample: PBMCs. This chain uses TRBV28 with TRBJ1-4; perhaps TRBD1 as D (5 bases). The clonotype originates from a woman between 45 and 60 years old in good health and CMV-seropositive. CDR3 DNA: TGTGCCAGCAGCCCCGGGGGGTATACTAATGAAAAACTGTTTTTT. Its translation: CASSPGGYTNEKLFF.